This is a list of T cell receptor beta chains from one sample in a study of blood T cell repertoires in COVID-19. Produced via immunoSEQ multiplex PCR; TCRdb's table is partial and in-frame only. The table includes about 95,000 clones, about four fifths detected once. The specimen sequenced was peripheral blood. The receptors come from a man aged 80 or over with COVID-19, enrolled during active disease. The CDR3 runs from the conserved cysteine through the conserved F or W. Each record gives: V gene, J gene, clone size, D gene, CDR3 DNA, CDR3 protein. A D gene is named only where the DNA matches it firmly. Only some rows state a clone size, as once, few, many or a class for expanded clones.

TRBV6-1,TRBJ1-3,-,-,TGTGCCAGCAGTGAATGGGCAGGGGATGGAAACACCATATATTTT,CASSEWAGDGNTIYF
TRBV10-2,TRBJ2-2,-,TRBD2,TGCGCCAGCGTTCTAGCGGGAGGTGGGAACACCGGGGAGCTGTTTTTT,CASVLAGGGNTGELFF
TRBV21-1,TRBJ2-7,-,-,TGTGCCAGCAGCAAAGCTGGCCAGGGAGGCGAGGGGTCCGAGCAGTACTTC,CASSKAGQGGEGSEQYF
TRBV20-1,TRBJ2-1,-,-,TGCAGTGCTAGTACACAGGGCTGGAATTACTACAATGAGCAGTTCTTC,CSASTQGWNYYNEQFF
TRBV7-2,TRBJ1-5,once,-,TGTGCCAGCAGCTTAGACAGGGTTGGAGACCAGCCCCAGCATTTT,CASSLDRVGDQPQHF
TRBV6-5,TRBJ2-3,-,TRBD1,TGTGCCAGCAGTTCAGGACAGGGGATGGGTACGCAGTATTTT,CASSSGQGMGTQYF
TRBV5-1,TRBJ2-2,-,-,TGCGCCAGCAGCTTGATGGGACTCCTAGGGAACACCGGGGAGCTGTTTTTT,CASSLMGLLGNTGELFF
TRBV18,TRBJ1-1,-,-,TGTGCCAGCTCACTGCTTCCGGGACACCAAAGAGAGAGGAACACTGAAGCTTTCTTT,CASSLLPGHQRERNTEAFF
TRBV7-9,TRBJ1-1,-,-,TGTGCCAGCAGCTTAGCGCGAAAGGGGAATGAAGCTTTCTTT,CASSLARKGNEAFF
TRBV28,TRBJ2-1,-,-,TGTGCCAGCAGTTTATCTCCGGGACACATTTTCTACAATGAGCAGTTCTTC,CASSLSPGHIFYNEQFF
TRBV5-1,TRBJ2-7,-,-,TGCGCCAGCAGCTTGGGGGGCCTGGCTTACGAGCAGTACTTC,CASSLGGLAYEQYF
TRBV5-5,TRBJ2-1,few,-,TGTGCCAGCAGCTTGGACAGGTACAATGAGCAGTTCTTC,CASSLDRYNEQFF
TRBV7-3,TRBJ2-2,medium-sized,-,TGTGCCAGCAGCACCCGGATAGCGGCGAACACCGGGGAGCTGTTTTTT,CASSTRIAANTGELFF
TRBV18,TRBJ2-3,-,TRBD1,TGTGCCAGCTCACCGGGACAGGGACAAAGGGGTAAAGGGGATTTT,CASSPGQGQRGKGDF
TRBV3-1/TRBV3-2,TRBJ2-3,-,TRBD2,TGTGCCAGCAGCCAAGTAACTAGCGAAGATACGCAGTATTTT,CASSQVTSEDTQYF
TRBV29-1,TRBJ1-2,few,-,TGCAGCGTTTTGGTTCAGGACTATGGCTACACCTTC,CSVLVQDYGYTF
TRBV27,TRBJ1-3,few,-,TGTGCCAGCAGTTTATCGCAGGGAGGCTCTGGAAACACCATATATTTT,CASSLSQGGSGNTIYF
TRBV5-1,TRBJ2-1,once,TRBD2,TGCGCCAGCAGCCCTAGCGGGTTGAGCTCCTACAATGAGCAGTTCTTC,CASSPSGLSSYNEQFF
TRBV10-2,TRBJ2-2,-,TRBD1,TGCGCCAGCGGGACAGCGAACACCGGGGAGCTGTTTTTT,CASGTANTGELFF
TRBV9,TRBJ2-5,-,TRBD2,TGTGCCAGCAGCCCCCGTGGACTAGCGGGGGAGGGGGAGACCCAGTACTTC,CASSPRGLAGEGETQYF
TRBV28,TRBJ1-5,-,TRBD1,TGTGCCAGCAGTCCAACAGGGGTTCAGCCCCAGCATTTT,CASSPTGVQPQHF
TRBV10-3,TRBJ1-1,-,-,TGTGCCATCAGTGAGTACCAGGAAGCTTTCTTT,CAISEYQEAFF
TRBV19,TRBJ2-1,-,TRBD1,TGTGCCAGTAGTTCCCGGACAGGGTACAATGAGCAGTTCTTC,CASSSRTGYNEQFF
TRBV6-5,TRBJ1-2,-,TRBD1,TGTGCCAGCCGAGGGGGCCCAGTGCTTAACTATGGCTACACCTTC,CASRGGPVLNYGYTF
TRBV18,TRBJ2-7,-,TRBD1,TGTGCCAGCTCACGAGATCAGGGGGCGGTCTACGAGCAGTACTTC,CASSRDQGAVYEQYF
TRBV14,TRBJ2-3,-,TRBD2,TGTGCCAGCAGCCGCAGACTAGCGGGACACACAGATACGCAGTATTTT,CASSRRLAGHTDTQYF
TRBV11-3,TRBJ1-3,-,TRBD1,TGTGCCAGCAGCTCTTCCGGGACAGACATCTCTGGAAACACCATATATTTT,CASSSSGTDISGNTIYF
TRBV27,TRBJ2-3,-,TRBD1,TGTGCCAGCAGTCTTCGTGGGGACAGCTATTATACTAGCACAGATACGCAGTATTTT,CASSLRGDSYYTSTDTQYF
TRBV6-5,TRBJ2-7,-,-,TGTGCCAGCAGTTACTCGGCTCCTCTGGGCTCCGAGCAGTACTTC,CASSYSAPLGSEQYF
TRBV14,TRBJ2-7,-,TRBD1,TGTGCCAGCAGCCAAAAGGGACCGGGACAGGGGGCATACGAGCAGTACTTC,CASSQKGPGQGAYEQYF
TRBV11-2,TRBJ2-3,-,-,TGTGCCAGCAGCTTGTTAATTAGCACAGATACGCAGTATTTT,CASSLLISTDTQYF